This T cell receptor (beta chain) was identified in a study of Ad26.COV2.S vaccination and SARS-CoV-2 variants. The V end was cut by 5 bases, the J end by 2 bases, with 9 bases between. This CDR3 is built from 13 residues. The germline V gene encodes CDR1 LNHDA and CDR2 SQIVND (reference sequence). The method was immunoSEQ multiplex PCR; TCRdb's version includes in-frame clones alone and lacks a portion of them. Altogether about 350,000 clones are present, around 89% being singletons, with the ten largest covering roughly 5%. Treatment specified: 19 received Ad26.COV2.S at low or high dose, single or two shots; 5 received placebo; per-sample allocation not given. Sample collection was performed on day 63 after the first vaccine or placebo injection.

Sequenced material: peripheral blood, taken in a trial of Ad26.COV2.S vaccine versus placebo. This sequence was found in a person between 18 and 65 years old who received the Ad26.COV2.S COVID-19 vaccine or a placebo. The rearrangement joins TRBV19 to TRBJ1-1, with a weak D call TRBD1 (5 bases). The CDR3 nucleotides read TGTGCCAGTAGTGAACAGGCCAACACTGAAGCTTTCTTT. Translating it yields CASSEQANTEAFF.